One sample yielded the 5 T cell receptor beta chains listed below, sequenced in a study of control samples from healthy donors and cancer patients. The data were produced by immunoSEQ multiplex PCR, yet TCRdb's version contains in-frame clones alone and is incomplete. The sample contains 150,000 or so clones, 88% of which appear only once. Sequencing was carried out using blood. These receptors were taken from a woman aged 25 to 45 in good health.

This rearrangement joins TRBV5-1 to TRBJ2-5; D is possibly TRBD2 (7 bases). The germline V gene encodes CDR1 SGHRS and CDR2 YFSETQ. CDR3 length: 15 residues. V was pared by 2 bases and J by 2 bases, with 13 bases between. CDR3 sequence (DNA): TGCGCCAGCAGCTTCCGGGGGGCAGTTCAAGAGACCCAGTACTTC. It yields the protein CASSFRGAVQETQYF.

The CDR3 DNA reads as TGCGCCAGCAGCTTGGCAGGGGGCAGGGTCACTGAAGCTTTCTTT. This gives the protein CASSLAGGRVTEAFF. The rearrangement joins TRBV5-1 to TRBJ1-1, with 8 bases lining up with TRBD1. Germline loops: CDR1 SGHRS, CDR2 YFSETQ. CDR3 length equals 15 residues. Trimming removed 0 bases from V and 4 bases from J; junction bases left unmatched: 5.

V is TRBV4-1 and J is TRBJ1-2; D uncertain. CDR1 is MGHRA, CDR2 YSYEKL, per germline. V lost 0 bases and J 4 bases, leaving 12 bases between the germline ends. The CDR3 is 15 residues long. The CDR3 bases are TGCGCCAGCAGCCAAGACGCGTTAGGCGGCTATGGCTACACCTTC. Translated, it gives CASSQDALGGYGYTF.

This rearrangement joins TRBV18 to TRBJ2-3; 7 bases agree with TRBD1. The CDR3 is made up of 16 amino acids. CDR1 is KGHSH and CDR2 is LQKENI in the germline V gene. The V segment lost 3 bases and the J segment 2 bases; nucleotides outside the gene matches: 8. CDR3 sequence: CASSPRSGTVTDTQYF. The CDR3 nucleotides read TGTGCCAGCTCACCGCGCTCCGGGACAGTCACAGATACGCAGTATTTT.

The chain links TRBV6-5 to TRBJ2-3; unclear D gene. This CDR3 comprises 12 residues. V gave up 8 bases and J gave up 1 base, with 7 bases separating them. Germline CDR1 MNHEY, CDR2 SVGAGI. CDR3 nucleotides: TGTGCCAGCGGTATCGGCACAGATACGCAGTATTTT. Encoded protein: CASGIGTDTQYF.